These 2 T cell receptor beta chains originate from one sample sequenced in a study of blood T cell repertoires in COVID-19. Libraries were prepared by immunoSEQ multiplex PCR; TCRdb keeps only in-frame clonotypes and omits some of them. Of 250,000 or so clones in the sample, roughly 87% were seen once. Sequencing was done on a sample of PBMCs or T cells enriched from blood (not recorded which). Source of these receptors: a woman aged 25 to 39 with acute COVID-19.

The CDR3 DNA sequence: TGTGCCAGCAGTTACGAGGGAGGGGGAGAGACCCAGTACTTC. It codes for CASSYEGGGETQYF. The chain carries TRBV6-5 and TRBJ2-5; possible D gene TRBD2, 7 bases. CDR1 is MNHEY and CDR2 is SVGAGI in the germline V gene. This CDR3 comprises 14 residues. Between the trimmed V and J ends, which lost 2 bases and 4 bases, there was a span of 11 bases.

Only a few counts were recorded for this clone. The chain carries TRBV30 and TRBJ1-3; D gene unclear. Trimming removed 2 bases at V and 3 bases at J, with 5 bases between. Germline CDR1 GTSNPN, CDR2 SVGIG (reference sequence). The CDR3 covers 12 residues. CDR3 bases: TGTGCCTGGAGTCGAGATGGAAACACCATATATTTT. It translates to CAWSRDGNTIYF.